This T cell receptor (beta chain) was sequenced for a study of spatial heterogeneity in lung cancer. Whole-study context: Consistently, beta-chain sequences turned up in larger numbers than alpha-chain sequences did. Within raw reads, each unique TCR and UMI combination appeared on average more than ten times.

Unique molecular identifiers, one per molecule, were present on every TCR cDNA molecule. MiXCR, applied by TCRdb to the 5' RACE reads, yields one record per CDR3 protein. The table lists some 100,000 distinct CDR3 sequences, about 12% of them singletons. Looked up from germline, CDR1 is KGHSH and CDR2 is LQKENI. There are 13 residues in the CDR3. The V and J ends lost 5 bases and 6 bases respectively, with 10 bases between them. The time point here: sample taken at primary tumor resection. The input material, whole RNA from tumor, nontumor lung or frozen PBMC, was sequenced unsorted. The donors comprised roughly 71 untreated early-stage non-small cell lung cancer patients.

Sequencing was performed on PBMCs, taken at surgery. The receptor's source is a male donor with early-stage non-small cell lung cancer. The chain uses TRBV18 and TRBJ1-4; TRBD1 is a possible D gene (5 bases). The chain's CDR3 is CASSVMGDEKLFF. In DNA, the CDR3 is TGTGCCAGCTCAGTCATGGGGGATGAAAAACTGTTTTTT.